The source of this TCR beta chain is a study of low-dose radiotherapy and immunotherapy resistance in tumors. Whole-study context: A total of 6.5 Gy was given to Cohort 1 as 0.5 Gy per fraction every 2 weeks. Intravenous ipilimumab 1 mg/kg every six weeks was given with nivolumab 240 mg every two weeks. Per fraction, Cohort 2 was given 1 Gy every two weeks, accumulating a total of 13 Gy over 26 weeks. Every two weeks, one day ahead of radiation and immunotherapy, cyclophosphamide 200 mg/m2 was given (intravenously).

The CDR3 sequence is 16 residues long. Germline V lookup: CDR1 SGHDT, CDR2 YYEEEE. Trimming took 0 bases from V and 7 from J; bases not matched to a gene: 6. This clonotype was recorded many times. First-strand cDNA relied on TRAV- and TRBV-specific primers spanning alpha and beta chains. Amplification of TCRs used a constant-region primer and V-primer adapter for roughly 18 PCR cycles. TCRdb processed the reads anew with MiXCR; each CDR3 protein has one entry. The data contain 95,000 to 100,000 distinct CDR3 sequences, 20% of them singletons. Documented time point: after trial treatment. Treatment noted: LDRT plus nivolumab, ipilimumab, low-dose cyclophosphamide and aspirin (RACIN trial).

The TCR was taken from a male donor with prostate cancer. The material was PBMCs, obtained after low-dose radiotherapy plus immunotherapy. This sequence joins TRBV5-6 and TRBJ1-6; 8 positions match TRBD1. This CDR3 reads CASSLVAGGRNSPLHF. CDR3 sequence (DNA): TGTGCCAGCAGCTTGGTGGCAGGGGGCAGGAATTCACCCCTCCACTTT.